This T cell receptor beta chain was identified during a study of shared clonotypes between healthy human individuals. The repertoire was sequenced with immunoSEQ multiplex PCR; TCRdb's copy has only in-frame clones and lacks some. The table records 2 million to 2.5 million clones, around 96% of them present only once. In the naive CD8 group, cells lacked CD45RO and were positively selected for CCR7, so terminally differentiated effector memory CD45RA+ cells were left out. This sequence was found in a young man in good health. The specimen was naive CD8+ T cells sorted from blood.

This CDR3 is CAWKTGGLGDTQYF. CDR3 coding DNA: TGTGCCTGGAAGACAGGGGGCCTGGGTGATACGCAGTATTTT. The V and J genes are TRBV30 and TRBJ2-3; TRBD1 aligns across 10 bases. CDR3 length: 14 amino acids. V lost 4 bases and J lost 6; bases outside the gene matches: 7. The germline gives CDR1 GTSNPN, CDR2 SVGIG (reference sequence).